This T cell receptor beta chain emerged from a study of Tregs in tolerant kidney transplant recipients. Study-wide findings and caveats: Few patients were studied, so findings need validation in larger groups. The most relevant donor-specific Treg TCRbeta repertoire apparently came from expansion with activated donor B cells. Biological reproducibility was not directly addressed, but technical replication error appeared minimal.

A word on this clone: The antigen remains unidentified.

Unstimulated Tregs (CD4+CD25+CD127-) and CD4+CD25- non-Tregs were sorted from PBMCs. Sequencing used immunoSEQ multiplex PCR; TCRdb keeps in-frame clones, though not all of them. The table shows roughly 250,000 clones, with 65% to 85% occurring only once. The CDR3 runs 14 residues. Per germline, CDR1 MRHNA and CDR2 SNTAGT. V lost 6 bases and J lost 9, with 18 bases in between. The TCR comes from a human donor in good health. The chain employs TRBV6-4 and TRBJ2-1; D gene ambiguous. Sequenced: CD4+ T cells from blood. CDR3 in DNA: TGTGCCAGCAGCTCCAGCCCCGGCAGGAGTGAGCAGTTCTTC. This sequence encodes CASSSSPGRSEQFF.